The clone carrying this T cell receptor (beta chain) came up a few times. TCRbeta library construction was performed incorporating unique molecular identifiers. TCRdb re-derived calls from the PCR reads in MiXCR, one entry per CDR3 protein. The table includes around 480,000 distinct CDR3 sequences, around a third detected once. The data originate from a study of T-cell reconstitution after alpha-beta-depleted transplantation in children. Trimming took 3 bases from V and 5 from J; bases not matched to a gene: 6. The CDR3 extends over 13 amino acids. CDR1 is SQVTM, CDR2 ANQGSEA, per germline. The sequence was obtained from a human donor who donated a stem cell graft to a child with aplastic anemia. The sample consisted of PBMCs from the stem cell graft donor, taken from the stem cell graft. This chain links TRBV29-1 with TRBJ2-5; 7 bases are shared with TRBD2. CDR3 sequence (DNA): TGCAGCGTTGAGGGAAGGGACTACGAGACCCAGTACTTC. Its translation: CSVEGRDYETQYF. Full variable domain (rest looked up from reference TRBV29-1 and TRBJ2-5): SAVISQKPSRDICQRGTSLTIQCQVDSQVTMMFWYRQQPGQSLTLIATANQGSEATYESGFVIDKFPISRPNLTFSTLTVSNMSPEDSSIYLCSVEGRDYETQYFGPGTRLLVL.